These T cell receptor beta chains were read from a single sample in a study of T cells in narcolepsy. Measured with immunoSEQ multiplex PCR; TCRdb has only the in-frame clones, and not every one. The sample yields roughly 20,000 clones, roughly four fifths seen once. The sequencing sample was made of memory (CD45RA-) CD4+ T cells from blood. The receptors were sampled from a human donor in good health. Each CDR3 is given with its conserved first and last residue. The D gene is left open where the match is weak. Clone size is stated in some rows and not others, as once, few, many or a class when expanded.

D: -
V: TRBV14
size: once
J: TRBJ2-5
DNA: TGCGCCAGCAGCCAAGAAGTATTTCCGGGGCGCCTGGAGACCCAGTACTTC
CDR3: CASSQEVFPGRLETQYF

D: TRBD1
V: TRBV10-3
size: few
J: TRBJ1-6
DNA: TGTGCCATCAGTGACGACCAGGGGGCTAATTCACCCCTCCACTTT
CDR3: CAISDDQGANSPLHF

D: -
V: TRBV6-5
size: once
J: TRBJ1-4
DNA: TGTGCCAGCAGTTACGAGATGGGGCTGGAAAAACTGTTTTTT
CDR3: CASSYEMGLEKLFF

D: -
V: TRBV5-1
size: -
J: TRBJ2-1
DNA: TGCGCCAGCAGCTCAGGGACTGGCCCTCTCAATGAGCAGTTCTTC
CDR3: CASSSGTGPLNEQFF

D: TRBD2
V: TRBV9
size: once
J: TRBJ2-1
DNA: TGTGCCAGCAGCGTACTAGCGGGAGCGCGGGGAAGGGGGAATGAGCAGTTCTTC
CDR3: CASSVLAGARGRGNEQFF

D: -
V: TRBV9
size: -
J: TRBJ2-5
DNA: TGTGCCAGCAGCGTAGGTTTTGGTCATATGGGGACGGTGCAAGAGACCCAGTACTTC
CDR3: CASSVGFGHMGTVQETQYF

D: TRBD2
V: TRBV11-1
size: -
J: TRBJ2-7
DNA: TGTGCCAGCAGCCCCGGGGGGGCCTCCTACGAGCAGTACTTC
CDR3: CASSPGGASYEQYF

D: -
V: TRBV19
size: -
J: TRBJ2-1
DNA: TGTGCCAGTATGGCGGGGTCCTACAATGAGCAGTTCTTC
CDR3: CASMAGSYNEQFF

D: -
V: TRBV4-1
size: -
J: TRBJ1-1
DNA: TGCGCCAGCAGCCAGGCGTCGGCAATGAACACTGAAGCTTTCTTT
CDR3: CASSQASAMNTEAFF

D: TRBD2
V: TRBV6-1
size: -
J: TRBJ2-7
DNA: TGTGCCAGCAGTGACTACCGTGGACTAGCGGGAGCTGACGAGCAGTACTTC
CDR3: CASSDYRGLAGADEQYF

D: -
V: TRBV5-1
size: -
J: TRBJ2-5
DNA: TGCGCCAGCAGCTTGGCGGGCTTGGAGAACCAAGAGACCCAGTACTTC
CDR3: CASSLAGLENQETQYF

D: TRBD1
V: TRBV29-1
size: -
J: TRBJ1-3
DNA: TGCAGCGTCCGGACAGGGGGACTTGGAGGAAACACCATATATTTT
CDR3: CSVRTGGLGGNTIYF

D: -
V: TRBV7-3
size: -
J: TRBJ2-1
DNA: TGTGCCAGCAGCTTAGCCCATGAGCAGTTCTTC
CDR3: CASSLAHEQFF

D: TRBD2
V: TRBV19
size: once
J: TRBJ2-5
DNA: TGTGCCAGTAGTGCCCTAGCGGGAGCGTACCAAGAGACCCAGTACTTC
CDR3: CASSALAGAYQETQYF

D: -
V: TRBV18
size: -
J: TRBJ2-3
DNA: TGTGCCAGCTCACTTCAGTGGGGCACAGATACGCAGTATTTT
CDR3: CASSLQWGTDTQYF

D: TRBD2
V: TRBV19
size: -
J: TRBJ2-3
DNA: TGTGCCAGTAGTGGATTAGCGGGAGTAACAGATACGCAGTATTTT
CDR3: CASSGLAGVTDTQYF